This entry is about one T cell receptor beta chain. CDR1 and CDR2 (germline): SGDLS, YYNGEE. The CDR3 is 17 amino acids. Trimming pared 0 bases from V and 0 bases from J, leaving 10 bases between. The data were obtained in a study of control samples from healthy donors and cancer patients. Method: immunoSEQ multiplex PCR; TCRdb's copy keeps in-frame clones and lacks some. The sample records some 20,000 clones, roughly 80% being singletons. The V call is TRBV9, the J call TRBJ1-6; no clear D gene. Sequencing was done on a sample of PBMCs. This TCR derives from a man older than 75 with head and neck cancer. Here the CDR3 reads CASSVGVPSSYNSPLHF. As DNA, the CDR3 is TGTGCCAGCAGCGTAGGAGTCCCGAGCTCCTATAATTCACCCCTCCACTTT.